This is a list of T cell receptor beta chains from one sample in a study of Ad26.COV2.S vaccination and SARS-CoV-2 variants. Assay: immunoSEQ multiplex PCR; the TCRdb copy retains only in-frame clones and omits some. The sample holds around 420,000 clones, roughly 90% seen once. Source: peripheral blood, taken in a trial of Ad26.COV2.S vaccine versus placebo. Receptors were obtained from a person aged 18-60 years who received the Ad26.COV2.S COVID-19 vaccine or a placebo. The conserved cysteine and the conserved F or W are not part of the CDR3 here.

V gene	CDR3 protein
TRBV7-9	ASSLPGPTYEQY
TRBV24-1	ATSDYRETGELF
TRBV3-1/TRBV3-2	ASSQVPQAEAF
TRBV6-5	ASRRPGQGYEQY
TRBV6-5	ASSYWQGNSPLH
TRBV14	ASSQDRGVPYEQY
TRBV11-2	ASSLELNTEAF
TRBV7-2	ASTQWGTNEQF
TRBV29-1	SVGTDVGLF
TRBV7-2	ASSGSDRVSYEQY
TRBV6-4	ATRFAGRANYEQY
TRBV6-5	ATYREYNSPLH
TRBV6-2/TRBV6-3	ASSYADATSYEQY
TRBV19	ASTGQGKNIQY
TRBV6-1	ASSETHRAVHGYT
TRBV12-3/TRBV12-4	ASSLGETQY
TRBV3-1/TRBV3-2	ASSPTGDVNEQF
TRBV9	ASSVSGENNEQF
TRBV7-2	ASTLDLGDTGELF
TRBV6-6	ASSYSGLANTEAF
TRBV19	ASRDRSSYEQY
TRBV5-1	ASRVTGDYGYT
TRBV6-6	ASSYGQWYEQY
TRBV5-6	ASSLSTSGAWKETQY